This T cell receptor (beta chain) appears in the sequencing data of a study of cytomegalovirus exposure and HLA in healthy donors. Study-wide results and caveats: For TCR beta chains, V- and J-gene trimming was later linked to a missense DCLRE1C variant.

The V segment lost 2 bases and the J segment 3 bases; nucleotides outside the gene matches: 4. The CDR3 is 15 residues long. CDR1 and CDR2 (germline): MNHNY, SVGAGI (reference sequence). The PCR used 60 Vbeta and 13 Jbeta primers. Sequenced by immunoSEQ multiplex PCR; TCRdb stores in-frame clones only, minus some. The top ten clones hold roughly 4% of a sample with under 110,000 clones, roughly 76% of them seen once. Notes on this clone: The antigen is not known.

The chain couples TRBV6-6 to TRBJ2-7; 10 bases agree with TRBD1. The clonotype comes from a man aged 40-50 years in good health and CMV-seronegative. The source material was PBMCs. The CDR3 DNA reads TGTGCCAGCAGTTACCCGGGACAGGGGATCTACGAGCAGTACTTC. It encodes CASSYPGQGIYEQYF.